These 19 T cell receptor beta chains originate from one sample sequenced in a study of identical twins. TCRdb reanalysed the 5' RACE reads using MiXCR and keeps one entry per CDR3 protein. The top ten clones hold 35% to 50% of a sample with some 190,000 distinct CDR3 sequences, roughly 15% of them seen once. These data are also associated with another study on T cells expressing NK-cell markers.

The sequenced sample was CD8+ T cells sorted from blood. The source is a woman aged 18-29 years in good health.

This clonotype was counted between two and nine times. V usage is TRBV6-5 and J usage is TRBJ1-2; D is ambiguous. Trimming took 0 bases from V and 5 from J, leaving 7 bases between them. The CDR3 consists of 13 residues. Looked up from germline, CDR1 is MNHEY and CDR2 is SVGAGI. CDR3 region: CASSYSSAYGYTF. The CDR3 region has the DNA TGTGCCAGCAGTTACTCGAGTGCATATGGCTACACCTTC.

This clonotype was picked up a small number of times. The V call is TRBV28, the J call TRBJ2-7, with 8 bases fitting TRBD2. CDR3 length equals 15 residues. The ends lost 7 bases at V and 3 bases at J; junction bases unmatched: 11. The germline CDR1 and CDR2 sequences are MDHEN and SYDVKM. The CDR3 protein is CASTSSGGRSYEQYF. Written as DNA, the CDR3 is TGTGCCAGCACCTCCTCCGGCGGGAGGAGCTACGAGCAGTACTTC.

This clonotype was counted a few times. V gene TRBV4-3 combines with J gene TRBJ2-3; 10 nucleotides line up with TRBD1. Looked up from germline, CDR1 is LGHNA and CDR2 is YSLEER. CDR3 length equals 18 residues. V was clipped by 0 bases and J by 4 bases; unmatched bases: 10. The CDR3: CASSQDGTGVGGADTQYF. CDR3 bases: TGCGCCAGCAGCCAAGATGGGACAGGGGTCGGGGGGGCAGATACGCAGTATTTT.

The table lists this clonotype with a few counts. This chain uses TRBV6-1 with TRBJ2-1; 7 bases are a match to TRBD1. The germline CDR1 and CDR2 sequences are MNHNS and SASEGT. The CDR3 has 13 residues. With 6 bases clipped from V and 5 bases from J, the junction kept 4 bases outside the gene matches. The CDR3 bases are TGTGCCAGCAGGGCGACAGGGCACAATGAGCAGTTCTTC. Residues: CASRATGHNEQFF.

This clonotype occurred a few times. CDR3 DNA sequence: TGTGCCAGCAGGACAGTACACATGGGGACAGGGACTTTCTACGAGCAGTACTTC. This gives the protein CASRTVHMGTGTFYEQYF. This sequence joins TRBV27 and TRBJ2-7; 9 bases agree with TRBD1. V was pared by 6 bases and J by 3 bases, with 18 bases of the junction left unmatched. Germline V gives CDR1 MNHEY, CDR2 SMNVEV (reference sequence). The CDR3 extends over 18 amino acids.

The chain employs TRBV9 and TRBJ1-1; D is possibly TRBD1 (5 bases). Trimming took 3 bases from V and 9 from J, leaving 21 bases between them. Germline CDR1 SGDLS, CDR2 YYNGEE. This CDR3 spans 15 amino acids. CDR3 coding DNA: TGTGCCAGCAGCGGAACCTCAGGGTTCCCGGTGAAAGCTTTCTTT. Its translation is CASSGTSGFPVKAFF. Variable domain in full (rest from reference TRBV9 and TRBJ1-1): DSGVTQTPKHLITATGQRVTLRCSPRSGDLSVYWYQQSLDQGLQFLIQYYNGEERAKGNILERFSAQQFPDLHSELNLSSLELGDSALYFCASSGTSGFPVKAFFGQGTRLTVV.

This rearrangement joins TRBV7-2 to TRBJ1-2; the D is unclear. Germline V CDR1 and CDR2: SGHTA, FQGNSA. The V end lost 10 bases, the J end lost 7 bases, and 16 bases lay between the germline ends. This CDR3 has 12 residues. CDR3 amino acids: CATRSYSGGYTF. CDR3 DNA sequence: TGTGCCACCAGGTCCTACAGCGGTGGCTACACCTTC.

This clonotype was detected only a few times. This chain links TRBV5-1 with TRBJ1-2; 7 bases map to TRBD1. The CDR3 sequence is 15 residues long. J lost 0 bases, V lost 1 base, and 3 bases had no gene match. Germline values: CDR1 SGHRS, CDR2 YFSETQ. In DNA, the CDR3 is TGCGCCAGCAGCTTGACAGGGGACCCTAACTATGGCTACACCTTC. It is translated as CASSLTGDPNYGYTF.

The V and J genes are TRBV6-5 and TRBJ2-5, with D possibly called TRBD1 or TRBD2 (5 bases each). The CDR3 has 14 amino acids. CDR1 and CDR2 (germline): MNHEY, SVGAGI. Trimming left V 4 bases short and J 2 bases short, with 11 bases between. The CDR3 sequence is CASSFEGKQETQYF. In nucleotides, the CDR3 is TGTGCCAGCAGTTTCGAGGGGAAGCAAGAGACCCAGTACTTC.

The chain has TRBV11-2 and TRBJ2-7; D is unclear. Germline V gene lookup returns CDR1 SGHAT and CDR2 FQNNGV. V lost 5 bases to trimming and J lost 7 bases, with 18 bases between them. The CDR3 runs 14 residues. CDR3 residues: CASSPYSVWGEQYF. For the CDR3, the DNA is TGTGCCAGCAGCCCTTACAGCGTCTGGGGTGAGCAGTACTTC.

This sequence joins TRBV7-6 and TRBJ2-7; TRBD1 aligns across 7 bases. Trimming removed 5 bases from V and 7 bases from J; junction bases left unmatched: 11. The germline V gene has CDR1 SGHVS and CDR2 FNYEAQ. The CDR3 is made up of 14 amino acids. CDR3 sequence (DNA): TGTGCCAGCAGCCCCGACGGACAGGTTTGGGAGCAGTACTTC. The encoded protein is CASSPDGQVWEQYF.

Only a few counts were recorded for this clonotype. The chain carries TRBV7-9 and TRBJ1-5; D remains ambiguous. The CDR3 is made up of 13 amino acids. CDR1 and CDR2 from the germline V gene are SEHNR and FQNEAQ (reference sequence). The V gene lost 6 bases and the J gene lost 11 bases, with 17 bases spanning the gap. The CDR3 reads CASSNEDFQAQHF. CDR3 DNA sequence: TGTGCCAGCAGTAATGAGGACTTCCAAGCCCAGCATTTT.

This clonotype has only a few counts. This chain joins TRBV20-1 and TRBJ2-4, with D uncertain. Per germline, CDR1 DFQATT and CDR2 SNEGSKA (reference sequence). This CDR3 has 12 residues. V lost 6 bases to trimming and J lost 11 bases, with 17 bases between them. CDR3 coding DNA: TGCAGTGCCCCCTACGGGCCGATGGTTCAGTACTTC. Its translation: CSAPYGPMVQYF.

The chain links TRBV20-1 to TRBJ2-1; 9 positions match TRBD2. Germline CDR1 and CDR2: DFQATT and SNEGSKA (reference sequence). Trimming took 4 bases from V and 5 from J; bases not matched to a gene: 3. The CDR3 is made up of 13 amino acids. The CDR3 coding sequence is TGCAGTGCTACTAGCGGGGACCACAATGAGCAGTTCTTC. This translates into CSATSGDHNEQFF.

There are a few counts of this clonotype. V gene TRBV12-3 or TRBV12-4 combines with J gene TRBJ2-7; 8 positions match TRBD1. CDR3 length: 13 residues. V lost 4 bases to trimming and J lost 5 bases; unmatched junction nucleotides: 4. The CDR3 protein is CASSSRTGNEQYF. CDR3 DNA: TGTGCCAGCAGTTCGAGGACAGGGAACGAGCAGTACTTC.

The chain combines TRBV20-1 with TRBJ1-6, with TRBD1 matching 7 bases. V was clipped by 3 bases and J by 6 bases; unmatched bases: 8. Germline-derived CDR1 and CDR2 are DFQATT and SNEGSKA (reference sequence). The CDR3 runs 15 residues. The CDR3 region is CSASQLAGGNSPLHF. CDR3 DNA: TGCAGTGCTAGCCAGCTAGCAGGGGGTAATTCACCCCTCCACTTT.

This clonotype has a handful of counts. The genes are TRBV7-9 and TRBJ2-2; D remains ambiguous. Deletions cut 5 bases from V and 1 base from J, with 8 bases between. There are 14 residues in the CDR3. From germline, CDR1 is SEHNR and CDR2 FQNEAQ (reference sequence). For the CDR3, the DNA is TGTGCCAGCAGCCCTACTTTGAACACCGGGGAGCTGTTTTTT. Residues: CASSPTLNTGELFF.

The rearrangement links TRBV7-8 to TRBJ2-5; possible D gene TRBD1, 5 bases. V shed 0 bases and J shed 5 bases, with 7 bases lying between them. Germline V gene lookup returns CDR1 SGHVS and CDR2 FQNEAQ. The CDR3 is 13 residues long. DNA for the CDR3: TGTGCCAGCAGCTTAGCCAGGGCGGAGACCCAGTACTTC. Translated, it gives CASSLARAETQYF.

This chain joins TRBV27 and TRBJ2-1; D not resolved. V gave up 0 bases and J gave up 8 bases, with 17 bases separating them. CDR3 size: 16 residues. Germline-derived CDR1 and CDR2 are MNHEY and SMNVEV (reference sequence). The CDR3, as DNA: TGTGCCAGCAGTTTATCCATTTCCACTTACAAGGATGAGCAGTTCTTC. Translated: CASSLSISTYKDEQFF.